These 4 T cell receptor beta chains were all obtained from the same sample, sequenced in a study of OX40 agonist ivuxolimab in advanced cancers. Assay: immunoSEQ multiplex PCR; the TCRdb copy retains only in-frame clones and omits some. The sample consists of approximately 67,000 clones, 65% to 85% of them appearing once. The specimen was CD4+ or CD8+ T cells sorted from blood, collected in a trial of the OX40 agonist ivuxolimab. All receptors come from an adult with an advanced solid tumor such as melanoma, head and neck, liver or kidney cancer.

This chain links TRBV14 with TRBJ1-2, with D unresolved. Looked up from germline, CDR1 is SGHDN and CDR2 is FVKESK. CDR3 length equals 13 residues. The ends were cut back, 1 base at V and 4 bases at J, with 7 bases in the middle. CDR3 DNA sequence: TGTGCCAGCAGCCAAGGCATATTCTATGGCTACACCTTC. Amino acid sequence: CASSQGIFYGYTF.

This clone has more than one count but fewer than ten. The chain recombines TRBV7-2 with TRBJ1-1; D gene unclear. Trimming left V 5 bases short and J 1 base short, with 2 bases between. Germline V gene lookup returns CDR1 SGHTA and CDR2 FQGNSA. The CDR3 loop spans 11 amino acids. CDR3 sequence: CASSQNTEAFF. The CDR3 DNA follows: TGTGCCAGCAGCCAGAACACTGAAGCTTTCTTT.

V and J are TRBV2 and TRBJ2-7; a possible D gene is TRBD2 (6 bases). With 6 bases removed from V and 0 bases from J, the gap between germline ends came to 15 bases. This CDR3 is built from 15 residues. From germline, CDR1 is SNHLY and CDR2 FYNNEI. CDR3 amino acids: CASSELATLSYEQYF. In DNA form, the CDR3 reads TGTGCCAGCAGCGAACTAGCCACCCTCTCCTACGAGCAGTACTTC.

The gene calls are TRBV5-1 and TRBJ2-1, with 10 bases fitting TRBD2. Germline V lookup: CDR1 SGHRS, CDR2 YFSETQ. The ends lost 1 base at V and 6 bases at J; junction bases unmatched: 1. This CDR3 comprises 14 residues. Here the CDR3 reads CASSLSGGVNEQFF. Written as DNA, the CDR3 is TGCGCCAGCAGCTTGAGCGGGGGGGTCAATGAGCAGTTCTTC.